A single sample is the source of the 25 T cell receptor beta chains below, sequenced in a study of CD8+ T cells in alopecia areata. Following RNA extraction, reverse transcription yielded cDNA that acted as the sequencing template. The repertoire was sequenced with immunoSEQ multiplex PCR; TCRdb's copy has only in-frame clones and lacks some. The table includes 140,000 to 150,000 clones, more than 75% detected once. The sequenced sample was CD8+ T cells sorted from blood, obtained at week 0. The receptor source for this set is a human donor with alopecia areata.

The chain has TRBV10-3 and TRBJ2-2, with D possibly matching TRBD2 (6 bases). V was shortened by 4 bases and J by 3 bases, with 12 bases between the two germline ends. The CDR3 is 15 amino acids. CDR1 is ENHRY and CDR2 is SYGVKD in the germline V gene. The CDR3 sequence: CAISGETSYTGELFF. The DNA of the CDR3 is TGTGCCATCAGTGGAGAGACTAGTTACACCGGGGAGCTGTTTTTT.

This clone was seen once. The chain joins TRBV19 to TRBJ1-5; no clear D gene. Germline lookup yields CDR1 LNHDA and CDR2 SQIVND (reference sequence). CDR3 size: 15 residues. V lost 6 bases and J lost 0, with 12 bases in between. In DNA form, the CDR3 reads TGTGCCAGTAGCGTGAGTTTGGGTAGCAATCAGCCCCAGCATTTT. The encoded protein is CASSVSLGSNQPQHF.

V usage is TRBV30 and J usage is TRBJ2-1, with D possibly TRBD2 on 6 matching bases. The CDR3 extends over 14 amino acids. CDR1 is GTSNPN and CDR2 is SVGIG in the germline V gene (reference sequence). Between the trimmed V and J ends, which lost 0 bases and 7 bases, there was a span of 13 bases. CDR3 region: CAWSVDGSGNEQFF. Here the CDR3 DNA reads TGTGCCTGGAGTGTAGACGGGAGTGGGAATGAGCAGTTCTTC.

This chain links TRBV4-1 with TRBJ2-7; 7 bases line up with TRBD1. The CDR3 totals 13 residues. V was clipped by 4 bases and J by 2 bases; unmatched bases: 2. Germline-derived CDR1 and CDR2 are MGHRA and YSYEKL. The CDR3 is CASSPQGAYEQYF. For the CDR3, the DNA is TGCGCCAGCAGCCCGCAGGGGGCCTACGAGCAGTACTTC.

This rearrangement joins TRBV6-5 to TRBJ1-1, with D tentatively TRBD1 (5 bases). CDR1 is MNHEY and CDR2 is SVGAGI in the germline V gene. The CDR3 length is 11 residues. The germline V and J ends were trimmed by 5 bases and 8 bases, with 9 bases remaining between them. This CDR3 reads CASSQAGEAFF. DNA of the CDR3: TGTGCCAGCAGTCAGGCAGGGGAAGCTTTCTTT.

V usage is TRBV27 and J usage is TRBJ2-7, with D perhaps matching TRBD1 (6 bases). Germline CDR1 MNHEY, CDR2 SMNVEV (reference sequence). The CDR3 is 14 residues long. V was clipped by 8 bases and J by 0 bases, with 14 bases between them. Here the CDR3 reads CASFGQGTSYEQYF. CDR3 DNA: TGTGCCAGCTTCGGGCAGGGGACCTCCTACGAGCAGTACTTC.

The CDR3 sequence is CASSRDRAVAFF. CDR3 nucleotides: TGTGCCAGCAGTCGGGACAGGGCCGTAGCTTTCTTT. The V call is TRBV6-5, the J call TRBJ1-1, with 9 nucleotides matching TRBD1. CDR1 and CDR2 (germline): MNHEY, SVGAGI. Germline trimming cut 5 bases from V and 10 bases from J; bases unmatched to any gene: 5. The CDR3 contains 12 residues.

This clone was seen a single time. The V and J genes are TRBV13 and TRBJ1-2; D uncertain. The ends were cut back, 0 bases at V and 4 bases at J, with 15 bases in the middle. Germline-derived CDR1 and CDR2 are PRHDT and FYEKMQ (reference sequence). The CDR3 is 16 amino acids. CDR3 in amino acids: CASSLGTALEAYGYTF. In DNA form, the CDR3 reads TGTGCCAGCAGCTTAGGCACGGCCCTTGAGGCCTATGGCTACACCTTC. Looking up the rest from reference TRBV13 and TRBJ1-2 gives the full variable domain: AAGVIQSPRHLIKEKRETATLKCYPIPRHDTVYWYQQGPGQDPQFLISFYEKMQSDKGSIPDRFSAQQFSDYHSELNMSSLELGDSALYFCASSLGTALEAYGYTFGSGTRLTVV.

DNA for the CDR3: TGTGCCAGCAGCGTTACTAGCGGGGGGGACTATGAGCAGTTCTTC. It codes for CASSVTSGGDYEQFF. V gene TRBV9 combines with J gene TRBJ2-1; 13 bases align to TRBD2. J gave up 8 bases and V 2 bases, and 4 bases lay outside the gene matches. Germline V gives CDR1 SGDLS, CDR2 YYNGEE. The CDR3 totals 15 residues.

The sample holds one count of this clone. The gene calls are TRBV7-9 and TRBJ2-7; tentative D call: TRBD1 (6 bases). Between the trimmed V and J ends, which lost 4 bases and 5 bases, there was a span of 12 bases. CDR1 and CDR2 from the germline V gene are SEHNR and FQNEAQ (reference sequence). The CDR3 totals 13 residues. The CDR3 is CASSSPTGHEQYF. CDR3 nucleotide sequence: TGTGCCAGCAGCTCCCCCACAGGGCACGAGCAGTACTTC.

This chain connects TRBV27 to TRBJ2-1, with a tentative D call TRBD1 (8 bases). Germline V lookup: CDR1 MNHEY, CDR2 SMNVEV (reference sequence). V was cut by 4 bases and J by 3 bases, with 13 bases left in between. CDR3 length: 15 amino acids. In DNA, the CDR3 is TGTGCCAGCAGTTCGGACAGGGAGGGCTACAATGAGCAGTTCTTC. Encoded protein: CASSSDREGYNEQFF.

The table lists this clone with a few counts. The chain employs TRBV29-1 and TRBJ2-3, with D maybe TRBD2 (7 bases). The CDR3 runs 13 residues. Trimming took off 5 bases at V and 0 bases at J, with 9 bases between the two ends. The germline gives CDR1 SQVTM, CDR2 ANQGSEA. CDR3 amino acids: CSVRGGSTDTQYF. CDR3 bases: TGCAGCGTTAGGGGGGGAAGCACAGATACGCAGTATTTT.

V usage is TRBV13 and J usage is TRBJ2-2, with D unresolved. The germline V gene encodes CDR1 PRHDT and CDR2 FYEKMQ (reference sequence). The CDR3 runs to 16 residues. V lost 1 base, J lost 1 base, and 10 bases lay in between. CDR3 sequence reads: CASSLVDSGNTGELFF. The CDR3 DNA reads TGTGCCAGCAGCTTAGTAGACTCCGGGAACACCGGGGAGCTGTTTTTT.

This chain uses TRBV7-6 with TRBJ2-3; D not resolved. Between the trimmed V and J ends, which lost 5 bases and 2 bases, there was a span of 11 bases. Germline V gene lookup returns CDR1 SGHVS and CDR2 FNYEAQ. CDR3 length: 14 residues. The chain's CDR3 is CASSPRPHTDTQYF. The DNA for the CDR3 is TGTGCCAGCAGCCCACGACCACACACAGATACGCAGTATTTT.

This chain joins TRBV12-5 and TRBJ2-2; D remains ambiguous. Germline lookup yields CDR1 LGHNT and CDR2 FRNRAP. CDR3 length equals 14 residues. Trimming left V 3 bases short and J 2 bases short, with 7 bases between. CDR3 residues: CASGFRSNTGELFF. Here the CDR3 DNA reads TGTGCTAGTGGTTTTCGGAGTAACACCGGGGAGCTGTTTTTT.

The rearrangement uses TRBV30 and TRBJ2-7; 11 bases align to TRBD1. The trim removed 0 bases at V and 5 bases at J, leaving 3 bases unmatched. The CDR3 covers 14 residues. In germline, CDR1 is GTSNPN, CDR2 SVGIG (reference sequence). The CDR3 loop reads CAWSVGQGAHEQYF. The CDR3 region has the DNA TGTGCCTGGAGTGTCGGACAGGGGGCCCACGAGCAGTACTTC.

The rearrangement uses TRBV6-1 and TRBJ2-1; D gene uncertain. Germline V gene lookup returns CDR1 MNHNS and CDR2 SASEGT. Trimming left V 0 bases short and J 0 bases short, with 6 bases between. This CDR3 has 15 amino acids. The chain's CDR3 is CASSEAGLSYNEQFF. In nucleotides, the CDR3 is TGTGCCAGCAGTGAAGCGGGCCTCTCCTACAATGAGCAGTTCTTC.

The rearrangement uses TRBV5-1 and TRBJ1-2; 9 positions agree with TRBD1. Trimming at V came to 4 bases and at J to 8 bases, leaving 15 bases not matched to a gene. Per the germline V gene, CDR1 is SGHRS and CDR2 is YFSETQ. The CDR3 is made up of 16 amino acids. DNA for the CDR3: TGCGCCAGCAGCCCAAACTCAATGGACAGGGGCATCGGCTACACCTTC. This codes for CASSPNSMDRGIGYTF.

A single count supports this clone. The V and J genes are TRBV7-6 and TRBJ2-7; D ambiguous. This CDR3 region has 15 residues. V lost 5 bases to trimming and J lost 2 bases, with 16 bases between them. CDR1 SGHVS and CDR2 FNYEAQ come from the germline V gene. The CDR3 coding sequence is TGTGCCAGCAGCGTAGGTAAAGGATCCGCCTACGAGCAGTACTTC. Translation: CASSVGKGSAYEQYF.

This chain joins TRBV10-2 and TRBJ2-7, with D perhaps given as TRBD1 or TRBD2 (5 bases each). Germline CDR1 is WSHSY and CDR2 is SAAADI. There are 14 residues in the CDR3. V gave up 6 bases and J gave up 3 bases, with 15 bases separating them. The CDR3 protein is CASRGGLGDYEQYF. Written as DNA, the CDR3 is TGCGCCAGCAGAGGAGGTTTAGGGGACTACGAGCAGTACTTC.

The rearrangement joins TRBV7-9 to TRBJ2-7; 8 nucleotides align to TRBD1. In germline, CDR1 is SEHNR, CDR2 FQNEAQ (reference sequence). V gave up 4 bases and J gave up 4 bases; unmatched junction bases: 3. This CDR3 spans 13 amino acids. CDR3 region: CASSSYRGYEQYF. DNA for the CDR3: TGTGCCAGCAGCTCCTACAGGGGGTACGAGCAGTACTTC.

V is TRBV5-5 and J is TRBJ1-3; D is ambiguous. CDR1 is SGHKS, CDR2 YYEKEE, per germline (reference sequence). CDR3 length: 14 residues. Between the trimmed V and J ends, which lost 4 bases and 1 base, there was a span of 9 bases. In DNA form, the CDR3 reads TGTGCCAGCAGCCCGGACCCGTCTGGAAACACCATATATTTT. It codes for CASSPDPSGNTIYF.

The chain couples TRBV27 to TRBJ2-7; D ambiguous. V lost 5 bases to trimming and J lost 4 bases, with 12 bases between them. CDR3 length: 13 residues. Germline assignment: CDR1 MNHEY and CDR2 SMNVEV (reference sequence). The CDR3 region has the DNA TGTGCCAGCAGTCCTCGGGCCTATTACGAGCAGTACTTC. Protein product: CASSPRAYYEQYF.

V is TRBV27 and J is TRBJ2-7; perhaps TRBD1 as D (6 bases). The V and J ends lost 3 bases and 3 bases respectively, with 12 bases between them. The CDR3 length is 14 residues. Per germline, CDR1 MNHEY and CDR2 SMNVEV (reference sequence). CDR3 DNA sequence: TGTGCCAGCAGTTTCGGACAGTATGGCTACGAGCAGTACTTC. This sequence encodes CASSFGQYGYEQYF.

This clone was recorded only once. V and J are TRBV5-4 and TRBJ1-4, with D unresolved. The CDR3 covers 13 residues. Looked up from germline, CDR1 is SGHNT and CDR2 is YYREEE (reference sequence). The V end was cut by 1 base, the J end by 7 bases, with 8 bases between. CDR3: CASSLYPSEKLFF. The CDR3 nucleotides are TGTGCCAGCAGCTTGTATCCGAGTGAAAAACTGTTTTTT.